The present T cell receptor (beta chain) was sequenced within a study of cytomegalovirus exposure and HLA in healthy donors. This CDR3 contains 12 residues. Trimming removed 1 base at V and 7 bases at J, with 8 bases between. Per the germline V gene, CDR1 is GTSNPN and CDR2 is SVGIG (reference sequence). Both 60 Vbeta primers and 13 Jbeta primers went into the PCR. The assay was immunoSEQ multiplex PCR, and TCRdb's table has in-frame clones only and misses some. This specimen shows just over 80,000 clones; the ten leading clones hold approximately 1%. Source material: PBMCs. The chain joins TRBV30 to TRBJ2-1; a weak D match, TRBD2 (6 bases). The source of this sequence is a young woman in good health and CMV-seronegative. The CDR3 DNA reads as TGTGCCTGGAGTGCCGGACTAAATGAGCAGTTCTTC. It is translated as CAWSAGLNEQFF.